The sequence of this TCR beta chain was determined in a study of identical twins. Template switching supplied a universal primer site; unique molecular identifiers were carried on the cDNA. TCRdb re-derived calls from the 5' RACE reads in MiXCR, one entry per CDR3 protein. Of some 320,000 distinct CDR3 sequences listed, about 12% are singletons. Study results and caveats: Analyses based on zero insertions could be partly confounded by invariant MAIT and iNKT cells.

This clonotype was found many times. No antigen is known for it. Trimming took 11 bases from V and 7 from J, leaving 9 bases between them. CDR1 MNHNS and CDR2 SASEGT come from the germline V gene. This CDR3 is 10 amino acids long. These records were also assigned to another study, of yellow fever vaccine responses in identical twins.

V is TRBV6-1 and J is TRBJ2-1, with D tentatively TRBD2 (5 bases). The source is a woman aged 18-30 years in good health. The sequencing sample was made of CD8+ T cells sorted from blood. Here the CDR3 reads CAATGNEQFF. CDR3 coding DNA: TGTGCCGCGACGGGGAATGAGCAGTTCTTC.